These T cell receptor beta chains were read from a single sample in a study of T-cell reconstitution after alpha-beta-depleted transplantation in children. TCRdb passed the PCR reads through MiXCR, listing each CDR3 protein once. Of about 980,000 distinct CDR3 sequences listed, roughly 29% are singletons. The specimen was PBMCs, mostly from graft donor cells, collected 360 days after TCRalphabeta/CD19-depleted stem cell transplant. These receptors all stem from a boy younger than two who had a stem cell transplant for SCID, so the T cells may come from the graft donor. Each CDR3 is given with its conserved first and last residue. The D gene is left open where the match is weak. The size entry is marked missing in some rows and otherwise reads once, few, many or a size class.

>TRBJ1-6|TRBD1|-|TRBV10-3
TGTGCCATCCGCCCGGGACAGGGGAGTTCACCCCTCCACTTT
CAIRPGQGSSPLHF
>TRBJ2-3|TRBD2|-|TRBV20-1
TGCAGTGCTAGAAGGACTAGCACAAGCACAGATACGCAGTATTTT
CSARRTSTSTDTQYF
>TRBJ1-3|-|-|TRBV7-2
TGTGCCAGCAGCCCCCAATCCAACTCTGGAAACACCATATATTTT
CASSPQSNSGNTIYF
>TRBJ2-7|TRBD1|-|TRBV5-1
TGCGCCAGCAGCCACCATGGGACAGGGGACGAGCAGTACTTC
CASSHHGTGDEQYF
>TRBJ2-7|-|-|TRBV5-1
TGCGCCAGCAGCTTAGAGGGGGGCTATCTCTACGAGCAGTACTTC
CASSLEGGYLYEQYF
>TRBJ2-1|-|-|TRBV7-9
TGTGCCAGCAGCTTAGCGACTTGGAATGGGCAGTTCTTC
CASSLATWNGQFF
>TRBJ2-1|-|-|TRBV15
TGTGCCACCAGCAGTGATTTTGGGGGGCGAGGGAATGAGCAGTTCTTC
CATSSDFGGRGNEQFF
>TRBJ2-3|-|-|TRBV20-1
TGCAGTGCTAGTGCCCCCACAGATACGCAGTATTTT
CSASAPTDTQYF
>TRBJ1-1|-|-|TRBV7-2
TGTGCCAGCAGCTTAATATCGCCGAACACTGAAGCTTTCTTT
CASSLISPNTEAFF
>TRBJ2-5|-|-|TRBV6-5
TGTGCCAGCAGTTACTGGGCGGGCGATGAGACCCAGTACTTC
CASSYWAGDETQYF
>TRBJ2-3|-|-|TRBV10-3
TGTGCCATCAGTGACCCGAACAGGGAGGATACGCAGTATTTT
CAISDPNREDTQYF
>TRBJ2-1|TRBD1|-|TRBV5-1
TGCGCCAGCGGACAGGGGGCAGAGTCCTACAATGAGCAGTTCTTC
CASGQGAESYNEQFF
>TRBJ2-2|-|-|TRBV20-1
TGCAGTGCTAGAGGGGCCTTCGGACAGACCGGGGAGCTGTTTTTT
CSARGAFGQTGELFF
>TRBJ2-7|TRBD2|few|TRBV4-1
TGCGCCAGCAGCCTCAAGAGACTAGCGGGGGGGTTTCCGGCCTACGAGCAGTACTTC
CASSLKRLAGGFPAYEQYF
>TRBJ2-1|-|-|TRBV24-1
TGTGCCACCAGTGATAGCCCAGCGCCTTACAATGAGCAGTTCTTC
CATSDSPAPYNEQFF
>TRBJ1-2|-|few|TRBV7-8
TGTGCCAGCAGCTCGGACGGAGTGTGTACCTTC
CASSSDGVCTF
>TRBJ1-1|-|many|TRBV5-1
TGCGCCAGCAGCCTCATGCCGGGACCCCAAGGGAGCACTGAAGCTTTCTTT
CASSLMPGPQGSTEAFF